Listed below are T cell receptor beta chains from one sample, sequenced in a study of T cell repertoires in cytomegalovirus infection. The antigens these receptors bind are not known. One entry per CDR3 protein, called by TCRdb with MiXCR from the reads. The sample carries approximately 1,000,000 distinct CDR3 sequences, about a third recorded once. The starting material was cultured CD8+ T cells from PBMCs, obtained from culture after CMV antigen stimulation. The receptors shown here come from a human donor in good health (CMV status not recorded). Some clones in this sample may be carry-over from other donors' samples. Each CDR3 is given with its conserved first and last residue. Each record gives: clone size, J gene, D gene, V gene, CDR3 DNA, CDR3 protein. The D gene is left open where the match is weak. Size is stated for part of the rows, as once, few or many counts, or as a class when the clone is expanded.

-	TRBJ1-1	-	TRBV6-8	TGTGCCAGCAGCACCGGTTGGGTTGAAGCTTTCTTT	CASSTGWVEAFF
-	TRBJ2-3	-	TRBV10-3	TGTGCCATCAGGACGGCCGGCACAGATACGCAGTATTTT	CAIRTAGTDTQYF
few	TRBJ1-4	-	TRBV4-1	TGCGCCAGCAGCCAAGCCGAAAAACTGTTTTTT	CASSQAEKLFF
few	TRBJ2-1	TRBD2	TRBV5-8	TGTGCCAGCAGCTCCCCCAGCGGGGGGCTCTACAATGAGCAGTTCTTC	CASSSPSGGLYNEQFF
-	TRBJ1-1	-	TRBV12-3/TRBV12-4	TGTGCCAACAACTACCCGGGGGGTGAAGCTTTCTTT	CANNYPGGEAFF
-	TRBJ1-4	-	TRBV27	TGTGCCAGCAGCCCCGTACCAACTAATGAAAAACTGTTTTTT	CASSPVPTNEKLFF
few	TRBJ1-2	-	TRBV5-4	TGTGCCAGCAGCTTGGAGAGTTCGGTAGCTAACTATGGCTACACCTTC	CASSLESSVANYGYTF
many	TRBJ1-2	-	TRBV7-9	TGTGCCAGCAGCTCTATAGGAGGCTTCTATGGCTACACCTTC	CASSSIGGFYGYTF
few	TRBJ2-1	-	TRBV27	TGTGCCAGCAGTCCAGGGTTATTCAATGAGCAGTTCTTC	CASSPGLFNEQFF
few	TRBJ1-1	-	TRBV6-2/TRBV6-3	TGTGCCAGCGCACGAGATCCCACTGAAGCTTTCTTT	CASARDPTEAFF
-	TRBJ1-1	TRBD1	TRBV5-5	TGTGCCAGCAGCCCACCGGACAGGGAGGGGACTGAAGCTTTCTTT	CASSPPDREGTEAFF
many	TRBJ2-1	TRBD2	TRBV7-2	TGTGCCAGCACCGAGAGGGCGGGGGGGCCCTACAATGAGCAGTTCTTC	CASTERAGGPYNEQFF
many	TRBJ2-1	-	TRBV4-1	TGCGCCAGCAGCCAAGCCCCGGGGCAATCCTACAATGAGCAGTTCTTC	CASSQAPGQSYNEQFF
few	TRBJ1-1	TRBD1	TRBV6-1	TGTGCCAGCAAGGGGGCAGCTGAAGCTTTCTTT	CASKGAAEAFF
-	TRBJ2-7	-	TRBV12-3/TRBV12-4	TGTGCCAGCGGTTCACCCCTCGGGCGTTACGAGCAGTACTTC	CASGSPLGRYEQYF
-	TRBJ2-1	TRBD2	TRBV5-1	TGCGCCAGCAGCCCACTAGCGGGGTCGGACAATGAGCAGTTCTTC	CASSPLAGSDNEQFF
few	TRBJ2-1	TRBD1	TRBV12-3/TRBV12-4	TGTGCCAGCAGCCCGGAGACGACAGGGGAGATTAACAATGAGCAGTTCTTC	CASSPETTGEINNEQFF
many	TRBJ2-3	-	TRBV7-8	TGTGCCAGCAGCTTATCCGGTCTAGGGGCTATAAGCACAGATACGCAGTATTTT	CASSLSGLGAISTDTQYF
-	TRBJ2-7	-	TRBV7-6	TGTGCCAGCAGCCCCACTGGGGGAACGGGGTACGAGCAGTACTTC	CASSPTGGTGYEQYF
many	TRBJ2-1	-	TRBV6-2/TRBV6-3	TGTGCCAGCCGACTACAGGACGACAGCTCCTACAATGAGCAGTTCTTC	CASRLQDDSSYNEQFF
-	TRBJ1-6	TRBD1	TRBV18	TGTGCCAGCTCACCACAGGACAGGGTGGGCTCACCCCTCCACTTT	CASSPQDRVGSPLHF
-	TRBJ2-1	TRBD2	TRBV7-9	TGTGCCAGCAGCTTACCTATTGGACTAGCGGGCTCCTACAATGAGCAGTTCTTC	CASSLPIGLAGSYNEQFF
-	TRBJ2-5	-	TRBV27	TGTGCCAGCATGGCCCTTGGGGGGGAGACCCAGTACTTC	CASMALGGETQYF
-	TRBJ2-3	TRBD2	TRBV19	TGTGCCAGTAGTACTCGCCTAGCGGGGAGGACAGATACGCAGTATTTT	CASSTRLAGRTDTQYF
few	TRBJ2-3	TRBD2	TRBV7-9	TGTGCCAGCAGCTTACCAGCGGGGGGGCTTGATACGCAGTATTTT	CASSLPAGGLDTQYF
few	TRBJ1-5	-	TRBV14	TGTGCCAGCAGCAAGGGAACACAGGCCCAGCATTTT	CASSKGTQAQHF
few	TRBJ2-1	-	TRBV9	TGTGCCAGCAGCGTATGGGCACTCTCCTACAATGAGCAGTTCTTC	CASSVWALSYNEQFF
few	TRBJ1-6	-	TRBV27	TGTGCCAGCAGTTTACCTAGGAATAATTCACCCCTCCACTTT	CASSLPRNNSPLHF
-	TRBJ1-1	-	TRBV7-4	TGTGCCAGCAGTTCAAGGGGCAGGGGCAACACTGAAGCTTTCTTT	CASSSRGRGNTEAFF
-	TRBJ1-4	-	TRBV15	TGTGCCACCAGCAGAGATCGCCCCACCGGGGGGCGTCGTGAAAAACTGTTTTTT	CATSRDRPTGGRREKLFF
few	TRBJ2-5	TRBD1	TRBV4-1	TGCGCCAGCAGCCATTACACACCGGGACAGGGGGGAGAGACCCAGTACTTC	CASSHYTPGQGGETQYF
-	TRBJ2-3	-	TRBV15	TGTGCCACCAGCAGAGTAGTGAAGCTCACAGATACGCAGTATTTT	CATSRVVKLTDTQYF
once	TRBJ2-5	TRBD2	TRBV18	TGTGCCAGCTCACCACTGGGACTAGCGGGGGAAGAGACCCAGTACTTC	CASSPLGLAGEETQYF
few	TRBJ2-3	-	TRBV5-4	TGTGCCAGCAGCATCGGACTGGGCACAGATACGCAGTATTTT	CASSIGLGTDTQYF
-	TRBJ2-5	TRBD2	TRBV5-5	TGTGCCAGCAGCAAAGGACTAGCGGGGGGATACCTCGCAGAGACCCAGTACTTC	CASSKGLAGGYLAETQYF
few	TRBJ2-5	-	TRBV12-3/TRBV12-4	TGTGCCAGCAGTTTAGATAGATCCGGAGTCTCCGACCAAGAGACCCAGTACTTC	CASSLDRSGVSDQETQYF
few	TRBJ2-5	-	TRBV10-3	TGTGCCATCAGAACAGGGACAGACCAGCGGGGGACCCAGTACTTC	CAIRTGTDQRGTQYF
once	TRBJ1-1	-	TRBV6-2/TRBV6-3	TGTGCCAGCAGTTACTCGTGGGTCACTGAAGCTTTCTTT	CASSYSWVTEAFF
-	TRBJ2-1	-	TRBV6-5	TGTGCCAGCAGTTACTCTGGAGCTTTCTACAATGAGCAGTTCTTC	CASSYSGAFYNEQFF
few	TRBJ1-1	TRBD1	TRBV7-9	TGTGCCAGCAGCCTGACAGGGTCGGGTACTGAAGCTTTCTTT	CASSLTGSGTEAFF
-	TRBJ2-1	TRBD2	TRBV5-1	TGCGCCAGCAGCTTGGCGGTTAGCGGGTACAATGAGCAGTTCTTC	CASSLAVSGYNEQFF
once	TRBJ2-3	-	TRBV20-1	TGCAGTGCATTTGGGAGTAGCACAGATACGCAGTATTTT	CSAFGSSTDTQYF
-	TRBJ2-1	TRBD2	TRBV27	TGTGCCAGCAGTTATTCCGGGGGGGGTCTAGATGAGCAGTTCTTC	CASSYSGGGLDEQFF
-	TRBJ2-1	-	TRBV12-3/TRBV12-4	TGTGCCAGCAGTCTCACGGACGAGGATTACAACAATGAGCAGTTCTTC	CASSLTDEDYNNEQFF
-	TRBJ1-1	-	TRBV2	TGTGCCAGCATGGGCTCAGGGCGCAACACTGAAGCTTTCTTT	CASMGSGRNTEAFF
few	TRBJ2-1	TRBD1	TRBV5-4	TGTGCCAGCAGCTCCGGGACAGGGTTGAATGAGCAGTTCTTC	CASSSGTGLNEQFF
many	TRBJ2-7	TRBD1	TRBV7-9	TGTGCTAGCAGCTTGGGACAGGGGGCCGACGAGCAGTACTTC	CASSLGQGADEQYF
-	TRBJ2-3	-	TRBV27	TGTGCCAGCCGGTCCGGACGGGGTACGCAGTATTTT	CASRSGRGTQYF
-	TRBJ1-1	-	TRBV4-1	TGCGCCAGCAGCCCCCTCGGTTTGGAAGCTTTCTTT	CASSPLGLEAFF
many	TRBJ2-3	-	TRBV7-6	TGTGCCAGCAGCCCAGGGGGGCTCCAGGCCCATACGCAGTATTTT	CASSPGGLQAHTQYF
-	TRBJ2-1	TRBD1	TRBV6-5	TGTGCCAGCAGGCCGGAACAGGGGGCAAATGAGCAGTTCTTC	CASRPEQGANEQFF
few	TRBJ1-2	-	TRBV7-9	TGTGCCAGCAGCTTAGGGACGCGAAGCGGCTACACCTTC	CASSLGTRSGYTF
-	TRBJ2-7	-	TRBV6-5	TGTGCCAGCACCACCCGAAGTGGCGAGCAGTACTTC	CASTTRSGEQYF